A selection of T cell receptor beta chains follows, all from one sample in a study of cytomegalovirus exposure and HLA in healthy donors. Data came from immunoSEQ multiplex PCR; TCRdb stores just in-frame clones and leaves some out. The top ten clones hold roughly 1.9% of a sample with 140,000 to 150,000 clones, 8.5% to 10% of them seen once. Input material: PBMCs. The receptors derive from a man aged 50 or older in good health and CMV-seronegative. Each CDR3 is given with its conserved first and last residue. D genes are given only for firm matches. The size of a clone is reported for some rows only, either as once, few or many, or as a class for expanded clones.

abundance,v_gene,d_gene,j_gene,len,CDR3nt,CDR3aa
NA,TRBV9,NA,TRBJ1-5,15,TGTGCCAGCAGCTCCCAAGGGGTAAGCAATCAGCCCCAGCATTTT,CASSSQGVSNQPQHF
few,TRBV6-1,TRBD1,TRBJ1-2,14,TGTGCCAGCAGCGACAGGGGATTAGACTATGGCTACACCTTC,CASSDRGLDYGYTF
few,TRBV5-1,TRBD1,TRBJ1-1,13,TGCGCCAGCAGCCTGACAGGGAACGCTGAAGCTTTCTTT,CASSLTGNAEAFF
NA,TRBV9,NA,TRBJ2-1,13,TGTGCCAGCAGCGTAGTAGCCCGCGATGAGCAGTTCTTC,CASSVVARDEQFF
few,TRBV10-2,TRBD1,TRBJ2-4,18,TGCGCCAGCAGTGAGTCTTACAGGGGAAACCTAGCCAAAAACATTCAGTACTTC,CASSESYRGNLAKNIQYF
few,TRBV19,TRBD1,TRBJ2-6,17,TGTGCCAGTAGTATAGGGGACAGGGGCGCTTTACCCAACGTCCTGACTTTC,CASSIGDRGALPNVLTF
few,TRBV5-1,TRBD1,TRBJ2-1,15,TGCGCCAGCAGCCAAACAGACAGGGGGCTGAATGAGCAGTTCTTC,CASSQTDRGLNEQFF
NA,TRBV6-1,NA,TRBJ2-7,15,TGTGCCAGCAGTGAAGGTGCGGGGGCTTACTACGAGCAGTACTTC,CASSEGAGAYYEQYF
few,TRBV2,TRBD1,TRBJ1-1,13,TGTGCCAGCAGTAAGACAGGGGAAACTGAAGCTTTCTTT,CASSKTGETEAFF
many,TRBV28,NA,TRBJ2-5,14,TGTGCCAGCAGCTCTAGCGTAGGAGGAGAGACCCAGTACTTC,CASSSSVGGETQYF
NA,TRBV5-1,TRBD2,TRBJ2-5,15,TGCGCCAGCAGCTTGGAGACTAGCGGGAAAGAGACCCAGTACTTC,CASSLETSGKETQYF
NA,TRBV11-2,NA,TRBJ2-2,14,TGTGCCAGCAGCCCTCAGGGTGTTTTCGGGGAGCTGTTTTTT,CASSPQGVFGELFF
NA,TRBV7-6,TRBD1,TRBJ2-2,16,TGTGCCAGCAGCGTAGGACAGGGTAGGGTGTCCGGGGAGCTGTTTTTT,CASSVGQGRVSGELFF
few,TRBV21-1,NA,TRBJ1-1,16,TGTGCCAGCAGCAAAGAATTGCGACAGGGGAGCACTGAAGCTTTCTTT,CASSKELRQGSTEAFF
few,TRBV2,NA,TRBJ1-2,15,TGTGCCAGCAGTGAAGGGATGGAGGGGAACTATGGCTACACCTTC,CASSEGMEGNYGYTF
once,TRBV9,NA,TRBJ1-1,14,TGTGCCAGCAGCCTCGAGGGACAGAACACTGAAGCTTTCTTT,CASSLEGQNTEAFF
NA,TRBV19,TRBD1,TRBJ2-2,14,TGTGCCAGTAGTAGACTACAGGGGACCGGGGAGCTGTTTTTT,CASSRLQGTGELFF
NA,TRBV2,TRBD1,TRBJ2-5,17,TGTGCCAGCAGCGTCGGTCAGGCAGGGACAGGGCAAGAGACCCAGTACTTC,CASSVGQAGTGQETQYF
few,TRBV6-5,NA,TRBJ2-1,14,TGTGCTAGCAGAGAGGACAGCTCCTACAATGAGCAGTTCTTC,CASREDSSYNEQFF
NA,TRBV6-5,NA,TRBJ1-4,13,TGTGCCAGCAGCCCGGGGGGGGGTGAAAAACTGTTTTTT,CASSPGGGEKLFF